A selection of T cell receptor beta chains follows, all from one sample in a study of PD-1 blockade in mismatch repair-deficient tumors. Repertoires were generated with immunoSEQ multiplex PCR, while TCRdb's copy carries only in-frame clones and drops some. The sample has tens of thousands of clones; 81% are singletons. The sample was peripheral blood, taken 12 weeks after starting pembrolizumab. These receptors were taken from an adult with mismatch repair-deficient cancer. The CDR3 runs from the conserved cysteine through the conserved F or W. Each record gives: D gene, clone size, J gene, V gene, CDR3 protein, CDR3 DNA. A D gene is named only where the DNA matches it firmly. Size is omitted from some rows. Given values are once, few, many or a class for expanded clones.

D gene: .; clone size: .; J gene: TRBJ1-1; V gene: TRBV2; CDR3 protein: CASRAGIINTEAFF; CDR3 DNA: TGTGCCAGCAGGGCCGGAATTATAAACACTGAAGCTTTCTTT
D gene: .; clone size: .; J gene: TRBJ2-7; V gene: TRBV4-1; CDR3 protein: CASSSDSYEQYF; CDR3 DNA: TGCGCCAGCAGCTCGGACAGCTACGAGCAGTACTTC
D gene: .; clone size: .; J gene: TRBJ2-1; V gene: TRBV14; CDR3 protein: CASSQDLGNEQFF; CDR3 DNA: TGTGCCAGCAGCCAAGACCTCGGTAATGAGCAGTTCTTC
D gene: .; clone size: .; J gene: TRBJ1-1; V gene: TRBV18; CDR3 protein: CASSRSPGNTEAFF; CDR3 DNA: TGTGCCAGCTCACGCAGTCCAGGGAACACTGAAGCTTTCTTT
D gene: TRBD2; clone size: .; J gene: TRBJ2-1; V gene: TRBV7-9; CDR3 protein: CASSPLAGVYNEQFF; CDR3 DNA: TGTGCCAGCAGCCCACTAGCGGGAGTTTACAATGAGCAGTTCTTC
D gene: .; clone size: once; J gene: TRBJ2-7; V gene: TRBV4-1; CDR3 protein: CASSQSGPYEQYF; CDR3 DNA: TGCGCCAGCAGCCAAAGCGGTCCCTACGAGCAGTACTTC
D gene: .; clone size: .; J gene: TRBJ2-3; V gene: TRBV16; CDR3 protein: CASSPQGQPTDTQYF; CDR3 DNA: TGTGCCAGCAGCCCACAGGGCCAACCCACAGATACGCAGTATTTT
D gene: TRBD2; clone size: .; J gene: TRBJ2-2; V gene: TRBV7-9; CDR3 protein: CASYILAGGAGELFF; CDR3 DNA: TGTGCCAGCTACATTTTAGCGGGAGGGGCCGGGGAGCTGTTTTTT
D gene: TRBD1; clone size: once; J gene: TRBJ2-1; V gene: TRBV11-2; CDR3 protein: CASSRGGDLNEQFF; CDR3 DNA: TGTGCCAGCAGCCGAGGGGGCGATTTAAATGAGCAGTTCTTC
D gene: .; clone size: .; J gene: TRBJ2-1; V gene: TRBV5-1; CDR3 protein: CASSFLGGQGDEQFF; CDR3 DNA: TGCGCCAGCAGCTTCTTAGGTGGGCAAGGCGATGAGCAGTTCTTC
D gene: TRBD2; clone size: .; J gene: TRBJ2-7; V gene: TRBV20-1; CDR3 protein: CAGGSKNEQYF; CDR3 DNA: TGCGCGGGAGGCTCTAAGAACGAGCAGTACTTC
D gene: TRBD1; clone size: few; J gene: TRBJ1-2; V gene: TRBV28; CDR3 protein: CASSGGRGRDGNYGYTF; CDR3 DNA: TGTGCCAGCAGCGGTGGCAGGGGGCGCGATGGTAACTATGGCTACACCTTC
D gene: .; clone size: .; J gene: TRBJ2-1; V gene: TRBV5-8; CDR3 protein: CASSLGGVPYNEQFF; CDR3 DNA: TGTGCCAGCAGCTTGGGCGGGGTCCCCTACAATGAGCAGTTCTTC
D gene: TRBD1; clone size: .; J gene: TRBJ1-1; V gene: TRBV6-1; CDR3 protein: CASRDRQGDTEAFF; CDR3 DNA: TGTGCCAGCAGGGATAGACAGGGGGATACTGAAGCTTTCTTT
D gene: .; clone size: .; J gene: TRBJ2-3; V gene: TRBV9; CDR3 protein: CASSRFNTDTQYF; CDR3 DNA: TGTGCCAGCAGCCGATTTAACACAGATACGCAGTATTTT
D gene: .; clone size: .; J gene: TRBJ1-2; V gene: TRBV6-5; CDR3 protein: CASRREPNYGYTF; CDR3 DNA: TGTGCCAGCAGACGGGAACCTAACTATGGCTACACCTTC
D gene: .; clone size: .; J gene: TRBJ2-7; V gene: TRBV5-1; CDR3 protein: CASSLWGGRGSTYEQYF; CDR3 DNA: TGCGCCAGCAGCCTCTGGGGTGGGCGGGGCTCAACCTACGAGCAGTACTTC
D gene: .; clone size: .; J gene: TRBJ1-4; V gene: TRBV7-8; CDR3 protein: CASSSSGPNEKLFF; CDR3 DNA: TGTGCCAGCAGCTCTTCAGGGCCTAATGAAAAACTGTTTTTT
D gene: .; clone size: .; J gene: TRBJ1-1; V gene: TRBV7-9; CDR3 protein: CASSLATQSEAFF; CDR3 DNA: TGTGCCAGCAGCTTAGCGACACAGTCTGAAGCTTTCTTT
D gene: TRBD1; clone size: .; J gene: TRBJ2-7; V gene: TRBV6-5; CDR3 protein: CAVQGAYEQYF; CDR3 DNA: TGTGCCGTCCAGGGGGCCTACGAGCAGTACTTC
D gene: .; clone size: .; J gene: TRBJ2-2; V gene: TRBV7-2; CDR3 protein: CASSLVPSRNTGELFF; CDR3 DNA: TGTGCCAGCAGCTTAGTACCTAGCCGGAACACCGGGGAGCTGTTTTTT
D gene: .; clone size: .; J gene: TRBJ1-2; V gene: TRBV30; CDR3 protein: CAWSTDAGGKNYGYTF; CDR3 DNA: TGTGCCTGGAGTACGGATGCGGGGGGCAAGAACTATGGCTACACCTTC
D gene: .; clone size: few; J gene: TRBJ2-7; V gene: TRBV4-2; CDR3 protein: CASSQVVGVSYEQYF; CDR3 DNA: TGTGCCAGCAGCCAAGTGGTGGGGGTCTCCTACGAGCAGTACTTC
D gene: TRBD2; clone size: once; J gene: TRBJ2-5; V gene: TRBV19; CDR3 protein: CASSGTSGSGTQYF; CDR3 DNA: TGTGCCAGTAGTGGGACTAGCGGGAGTGGGACCCAGTACTTC
D gene: .; clone size: .; J gene: TRBJ2-5; V gene: TRBV5-4; CDR3 protein: CASSLARGGRETQYF; CDR3 DNA: TGTGCCAGCAGCTTGGCCAGAGGGGGACGGGAGACCCAGTACTTC
D gene: TRBD2; clone size: .; J gene: TRBJ2-1; V gene: TRBV9; CDR3 protein: CASSSQRTSDNEQFF; CDR3 DNA: TGTGCCAGCAGCTCCCAAAGGACTAGCGATAATGAGCAGTTCTTC
D gene: .; clone size: .; J gene: TRBJ2-3; V gene: TRBV9; CDR3 protein: CASSVGVSGTDTQYF; CDR3 DNA: TGTGCCAGCAGCGTAGGGGTTAGCGGAACAGATACGCAGTATTTT
D gene: TRBD2; clone size: once; J gene: TRBJ2-3; V gene: TRBV4-3; CDR3 protein: CASSRGTSDKWDTQYF; CDR3 DNA: TGCGCCAGCAGCCGGGGTACTAGCGACAAGTGGGATACGCAGTATTTT
D gene: .; clone size: .; J gene: TRBJ1-3; V gene: TRBV5-1; CDR3 protein: CASSLGSTGNTIYF; CDR3 DNA: TGCGCCAGCAGCTTGGGCAGTACTGGAAACACCATATATTTT
D gene: .; clone size: few; J gene: TRBJ2-7; V gene: TRBV10-1; CDR3 protein: CASSDGGFYEQYF; CDR3 DNA: TGCGCCAGCAGTGATGGGGGTTTCTACGAGCAGTACTTC
D gene: TRBD2; clone size: once; J gene: TRBJ2-1; V gene: TRBV19; CDR3 protein: CASSTGLAALYNEQFF; CDR3 DNA: TGTGCCAGTAGTACGGGACTAGCGGCCCTCTACAATGAGCAGTTCTTC
D gene: TRBD2; clone size: .; J gene: TRBJ2-3; V gene: TRBV28; CDR3 protein: CASITSGGGTDTQYF; CDR3 DNA: TGTGCCAGCATAACTAGCGGGGGGGGCACAGATACGCAGTATTTT
D gene: TRBD2; clone size: .; J gene: TRBJ2-1; V gene: TRBV27; CDR3 protein: CASRPRTSGSWNEQFF; CDR3 DNA: TGTGCCAGCAGACCCCGAACTAGCGGGAGTTGGAATGAGCAGTTCTTC
D gene: TRBD1; clone size: once; J gene: TRBJ2-2; V gene: TRBV28; CDR3 protein: CASSYRTGEKTGELFF; CDR3 DNA: TGTGCCAGCAGTTATCGGACAGGCGAGAAAACCGGGGAGCTGTTTTTT
D gene: TRBD1; clone size: few; J gene: TRBJ2-7; V gene: TRBV5-1; CDR3 protein: CASRPQGQSYEQYF; CDR3 DNA: TGCGCCAGCAGGCCCCAGGGACAGTCCTACGAGCAGTACTTC
D gene: .; clone size: .; J gene: TRBJ2-1; V gene: TRBV7-8; CDR3 protein: CASSLEGRGGNEQFF; CDR3 DNA: TGTGCCAGCAGCTTAGAGGGCCGCGGAGGCAATGAGCAGTTCTTC
D gene: .; clone size: .; J gene: TRBJ1-2; V gene: TRBV5-8; CDR3 protein: CASSLFSLTRTNYGYTF; CDR3 DNA: TGTGCCAGCAGCTTGTTCAGCTTGACACGAACTAACTATGGCTACACCTTC
D gene: .; clone size: once; J gene: TRBJ1-1; V gene: TRBV5-1; CDR3 protein: CASSFGEGFTEAFF; CDR3 DNA: TGCGCCAGCAGCTTTGGCGAGGGCTTCACTGAAGCTTTCTTT
D gene: .; clone size: .; J gene: TRBJ1-5; V gene: TRBV27; CDR3 protein: CASSLFRESQPQHF; CDR3 DNA: TGTGCCAGCAGTTTATTTAGGGAAAGTCAGCCCCAGCATTTT
D gene: TRBD1; clone size: .; J gene: TRBJ1-1; V gene: TRBV6-5; CDR3 protein: CASSYKAGGAFF; CDR3 DNA: TGTGCCAGCAGTTACAAGGCAGGGGGAGCTTTCTTT
D gene: .; clone size: .; J gene: TRBJ2-7; V gene: TRBV29-1; CDR3 protein: CSVVKGRNGRNEQYF; CDR3 DNA: TGCAGCGTTGTTAAGGGACGGAACGGCCGTAACGAGCAGTACTTC
D gene: .; clone size: .; J gene: TRBJ2-1; V gene: TRBV20-1; CDR3 protein: CSASSYNEQFF; CDR3 DNA: TGCAGTGCCAGCTCCTACAATGAGCAGTTCTTC
D gene: TRBD2; clone size: .; J gene: TRBJ2-1; V gene: TRBV7-6; CDR3 protein: CASSPRTSQGSNEQFF; CDR3 DNA: TGTGCCAGCAGCCCACGGACTAGCCAAGGGTCCAATGAGCAGTTCTTC
D gene: TRBD2; clone size: .; J gene: TRBJ2-7; V gene: TRBV5-6; CDR3 protein: CASSLLAGYEQYF; CDR3 DNA: TGTGCCAGCAGCTTGCTAGCGGGCTACGAGCAGTACTTC
D gene: .; clone size: .; J gene: TRBJ2-7; V gene: TRBV27; CDR3 protein: CASSLSGQIPYEQYF; CDR3 DNA: TGTGCCAGCAGTTTATCTGGGCAGATACCCTACGAGCAGTACTTC
D gene: .; clone size: .; J gene: TRBJ2-7; V gene: TRBV6-5; CDR3 protein: CASSSTGTYEQYF; CDR3 DNA: TGTGCCAGCAGTTCCACAGGGACCTACGAGCAGTACTTC
D gene: TRBD2; clone size: .; J gene: TRBJ2-1; V gene: TRBV11-2; CDR3 protein: CASSPGLANNEQFF; CDR3 DNA: TGTGCCAGCAGCCCGGGACTAGCAAACAATGAGCAGTTCTTC
D gene: TRBD1; clone size: .; J gene: TRBJ2-7; V gene: TRBV27; CDR3 protein: CASSPPPDRGAPIYEQYF; CDR3 DNA: TGTGCCAGCAGTCCACCACCTGACAGGGGTGCCCCTATCTACGAGCAGTACTTC
D gene: .; clone size: few; J gene: TRBJ1-1; V gene: TRBV11-3; CDR3 protein: CASSLELNTEAFF; CDR3 DNA: TGTGCCAGCAGCTTAGAATTGAACACTGAAGCTTTCTTT
D gene: .; clone size: once; J gene: TRBJ1-3; V gene: TRBV7-8; CDR3 protein: CASSMQAGNTIYF; CDR3 DNA: TGTGCCAGCAGCATGCAGGCTGGAAACACCATATATTTT
D gene: .; clone size: .; J gene: TRBJ2-7; V gene: TRBV11-3; CDR3 protein: CASSHREAEQYF; CDR3 DNA: TGTGCCAGCAGCCACCGAGAGGCCGAGCAGTACTTC
D gene: TRBD2; clone size: .; J gene: TRBJ2-1; V gene: TRBV5-5; CDR3 protein: CASSRLAGTYNEQFF; CDR3 DNA: TGTGCCAGCAGCCGACTAGCGGGGACCTACAATGAGCAGTTCTTC